The rows below give T cell receptor beta chains drawn from one sample of a study of T cell repertoires in cytomegalovirus infection. TCRdb redid the calling of the reads with MiXCR, one entry per CDR3 protein. The repertoire holds roughly 90,000 distinct CDR3 sequences, 25% to 30% seen once, with over 60% in the top ten. Their antigens are not known. Sequencing used CD8+ T cells from cultured PBMCs, obtained from culture after CMV antigen stimulation. Receptors originate from a human donor in good health (CMV status not recorded). Some clones in this sample may be carry-over from other donors' samples. The CDR3 runs from the conserved cysteine through the conserved F or W. D genes are given only for firm matches. For some rows the clone size is stated as once, few or many, or as a class when expanded; others skip it.

D: -
size: few
V: TRBV10-3
J: TRBJ1-2
DNA: TGTGCCATCAGTGAGTTAGGCAGCGCTATATATGGCTACACCTTC
CDR3: CAISELGSAIYGYTF

D: -
size: few
V: TRBV10-3
J: TRBJ1-2
DNA: TGTGCCATCAGTGAGGTAGAGGAAAGGGCAAATAAGGTTGGCTACACCTTC
CDR3: CAISEVEERANKVGYTF

D: TRBD2
size: few
V: TRBV14
J: TRBJ2-5
DNA: TGTGCCAGCAGCCAAGACGCGGGGGGGCAAGAGACCCAGTACTTC
CDR3: CASSQDAGGQETQYF

D: -
size: many
V: TRBV7-9
J: TRBJ2-7
DNA: TGTGCCAGCAGCTCAACCTACGAGCAGTACTTC
CDR3: CASSSTYEQYF

D: TRBD1
size: -
V: TRBV12-3/TRBV12-4
J: TRBJ1-2
DNA: TGTGCCAGCAGTCCCGGGACAGGGGTTTATGGCTACACCTTC
CDR3: CASSPGTGVYGYTF

D: -
size: -
V: TRBV28
J: TRBJ2-3
DNA: TGTGCCAGCATCGGATTTTCTAGCACAGATACGCAGTATTTT
CDR3: CASIGFSSTDTQYF

D: TRBD1
size: few
V: TRBV2
J: TRBJ2-7
DNA: TGTGCCAGCAATTCGGGACAGGGCCATGTAGAGCAGTACTTC
CDR3: CASNSGQGHVEQYF

D: -
size: many
V: TRBV27
J: TRBJ1-5
DNA: TGTGCCAGCAGTTTCGCCAGGGCCGAACAGCCCCAGCATTTT
CDR3: CASSFARAEQPQHF

D: -
size: -
V: TRBV12-3/TRBV12-4
J: TRBJ2-1
DNA: TGTGCCAGCAGCCCTGGTGTTATTGAGCAGTTCTTC
CDR3: CASSPGVIEQFF

D: -
size: -
V: TRBV19
J: TRBJ2-7
DNA: TGTGCCAGTAGTTGGTCCCTAGGAATCTACGAGCAGTACTTC
CDR3: CASSWSLGIYEQYF

D: TRBD2
size: few
V: TRBV7-9
J: TRBJ2-5
DNA: TGTGCCAGCAGCTTAATGCTAGCGGGGGTGTACCAAGAGACCCAGTACTTC
CDR3: CASSLMLAGVYQETQYF

D: -
size: few
V: TRBV28
J: TRBJ2-3
DNA: TGTGCCAGCAGTTTATTCCGTGAGTCTTCCCTGCAGTATTTT
CDR3: CASSLFRESSLQYF

D: TRBD1
size: few
V: TRBV27
J: TRBJ1-1
DNA: TGTGCCAGCAGTTTCCGATCGGGGACAGGGGGCACTGAAGCTTTCTTT
CDR3: CASSFRSGTGGTEAFF

D: TRBD2
size: -
V: TRBV7-9
J: TRBJ2-7
DNA: TGTGCCAGCAGCTTTGGGGACTACCACGAGCAGTACTTC
CDR3: CASSFGDYHEQYF

D: -
size: many
V: TRBV10-3
J: TRBJ2-7
DNA: TGTGCCATCAGTGAGTCGACGGGAGCCCTCTACGAGCAGTACTTC
CDR3: CAISESTGALYEQYF

D: -
size: few
V: TRBV6-5
J: TRBJ2-7
DNA: TGTGCCAGCAGTTACTCGAGTCAGGGCTACGAGCAGTACTTC
CDR3: CASSYSSQGYEQYF

D: -
size: -
V: TRBV12-3/TRBV12-4
J: TRBJ1-1
DNA: TGTGCCAGCAGTCGGTCAGCAGGGGCTTTCTTT
CDR3: CASSRSAGAFF

D: -
size: -
V: TRBV10-3
J: TRBJ2-1
DNA: TGTGCCATCAGAATAGGGAATGAGCAGTTCTTC
CDR3: CAIRIGNEQFF

D: TRBD1
size: -
V: TRBV7-8
J: TRBJ1-1
DNA: TGTGCCAGCAGCTTAGCTACGATTGGGTTTCCCCCGGAACAGGGGGCAAACACTGAAGCTTTCTTT
CDR3: CASSLATIGFPPEQGANTEAFF

D: TRBD1
size: many
V: TRBV15
J: TRBJ1-1
DNA: TGTGCCACCAGCACCCACCCGACAGGGGTTATGACTGAAGCTTTCTTT
CDR3: CATSTHPTGVMTEAFF

D: TRBD1
size: few
V: TRBV19
J: TRBJ2-1
DNA: TGTGCCAGTAGTTATACCGGGACAGGCTACAATGAGCAGTTCTTC
CDR3: CASSYTGTGYNEQFF

D: -
size: -
V: TRBV5-1
J: TRBJ2-2
DNA: TGCGCCAGCAGCGGTCCGGCCCCCGGGGAGCTGTTTTTT
CDR3: CASSGPAPGELFF

D: -
size: few
V: TRBV7-7
J: TRBJ2-5
DNA: TGTGCCAGCAGCGTAGCGCCCCTCGGGACCCAGTACTTC
CDR3: CASSVAPLGTQYF

D: TRBD1
size: once
V: TRBV2
J: TRBJ1-5
DNA: TGTGCCAGTTCCGGGACAGATTTGGACTATACGCATCAGCCCCAGCATTTT
CDR3: CASSGTDLDYTHQPQHF

D: -
size: many
V: TRBV2
J: TRBJ1-1
DNA: TGTGCCAGCTACAGAACCATGAACACTGAAGCTTTCTTT
CDR3: CASYRTMNTEAFF

D: -
size: -
V: TRBV11-2
J: TRBJ1-3
DNA: TGTGCCAGCAGCCCCATGGGAAACACCATATATTTT
CDR3: CASSPMGNTIYF

D: -
size: many
V: TRBV7-8
J: TRBJ1-1
DNA: TGTGCCAGCAGCCCGTCCACGGGACGGTTGAACACTGAAGCTTTCTTT
CDR3: CASSPSTGRLNTEAFF

D: TRBD2
size: many
V: TRBV7-2
J: TRBJ2-1
DNA: TGTGCCAGCAGCTTAGAGTCCAGCGGGGGGACTTACAATGAGCAGTTCTTC
CDR3: CASSLESSGGTYNEQFF

D: -
size: few
V: TRBV14
J: TRBJ2-1
DNA: TGTGCCAGCAGCCAAGCTGGAGGGGGAGAACAATATGAGCAGTTCTTC
CDR3: CASSQAGGGEQYEQFF

D: TRBD1
size: -
V: TRBV2
J: TRBJ1-5
DNA: TGTGCCCGCTCGGGACAGGCTAGCAATCAGCCCCAGCATTTT
CDR3: CARSGQASNQPQHF

D: -
size: -
V: TRBV10-3
J: TRBJ1-2
DNA: TGTGCCATCAGTGAGTCGGGGGGGCGGCGGAACGACTATGGCTACACCTTC
CDR3: CAISESGGRRNDYGYTF

D: -
size: many
V: TRBV4-1
J: TRBJ2-5
DNA: TGCGCCAGCAGCCAGGAAGGGGGGAACCAAGAGACCCAGTACTTC
CDR3: CASSQEGGNQETQYF

D: -
size: -
V: TRBV13
J: TRBJ1-2
DNA: TGTGCCAGCAGCGGCGGGACCGTAGTTAAGGATGGCTACACCTTC
CDR3: CASSGGTVVKDGYTF

D: -
size: many
V: TRBV7-6
J: TRBJ1-1
DNA: TGTGCCAGCAGCTTAGATTCCCTGTCCAGAGGGACTGAAGCTTTCTTT
CDR3: CASSLDSLSRGTEAFF

D: TRBD1
size: -
V: TRBV7-8
J: TRBJ2-2
DNA: TGTGCCAGTGCAGGGGGCCGGACCGGGGAGCTGTTTTTT
CDR3: CASAGGRTGELFF

D: -
size: -
V: TRBV7-4
J: TRBJ2-7
DNA: TGTGCCAGCAGCTCCACAACATGGGTTCAGGGGATCGACGAGCAGTACTTC
CDR3: CASSSTTWVQGIDEQYF

D: -
size: few
V: TRBV28
J: TRBJ2-6
DNA: TGTGCCAGCAGTTTTCCGGGCTCTGGGGCCAACGTCCTGACTTTC
CDR3: CASSFPGSGANVLTF

D: -
size: -
V: TRBV19
J: TRBJ2-1
DNA: TGTGCCAGTAGTATCCTTGCGCCCTACAATGAGCAGTTCTTC
CDR3: CASSILAPYNEQFF

D: TRBD1
size: few
V: TRBV7-9
J: TRBJ2-7
DNA: TGTGCCAGCAGCTTAGGGACAGGGACCTACGAGCAGTACTTC
CDR3: CASSLGTGTYEQYF

D: TRBD2
size: few
V: TRBV27
J: TRBJ2-7
DNA: TGTGCCAGCAGTTTATACGGCGGGGGATCCTACGAGCAGTACTTC
CDR3: CASSLYGGGSYEQYF

D: -
size: many
V: TRBV7-8
J: TRBJ1-5
DNA: TGTGCCAGCAGCTTAGCCTCAGTGACGGTGAATAGCAATCAGCCCCAGCATTTT
CDR3: CASSLASVTVNSNQPQHF

D: -
size: -
V: TRBV6-1
J: TRBJ1-4
DNA: TGTGCCTGCAGGGACTCCTTGGAGGATAATGAAAAACTGTTTTTT
CDR3: CACRDSLEDNEKLFF

D: TRBD1
size: many
V: TRBV7-2
J: TRBJ2-2
DNA: TGTGCCAGCAGCTTAGGAGGACAGGTTTGGAACACCGGGGAGCTGTTTTTT
CDR3: CASSLGGQVWNTGELFF

D: -
size: many
V: TRBV6-1
J: TRBJ2-1
DNA: TGTGCCAGCAGTTCCCAACCGAGCTACAATGAGCAGTTCTTC
CDR3: CASSSQPSYNEQFF

D: TRBD1
size: -
V: TRBV19
J: TRBJ2-3
DNA: TGTGCCAGTAGCCCAAGAGAGGGGGCAACGGCAGATACGCAGTATTTT
CDR3: CASSPREGATADTQYF

D: -
size: -
V: TRBV7-8
J: TRBJ1-6
DNA: TGTGCCGGCAGCCCGGACAGCGGCTCCTATAATTCACCCCTCCACTTT
CDR3: CAGSPDSGSYNSPLHF

D: -
size: -
V: TRBV7-3
J: TRBJ1-1
DNA: TGTGCCAGCAGCCCCCGGCGGACGGAGGAAGCTTTCTTT
CDR3: CASSPRRTEEAFF

D: -
size: -
V: TRBV12-3/TRBV12-4
J: TRBJ2-2
DNA: TGTGCCAGCAGTCCAGGCGCCACCGGGGAGCTGTTTTTT
CDR3: CASSPGATGELFF

D: -
size: many
V: TRBV5-1
J: TRBJ1-4
DNA: TGCGCCAGCAGCAACAGGCCAACTAATGAAAAACTGTTTTTT
CDR3: CASSNRPTNEKLFF

D: -
size: -
V: TRBV7-6
J: TRBJ2-3
DNA: TGTGCCAGCAGCTCGCCGGTAACCCCAGATACGCAGTATTTT
CDR3: CASSSPVTPDTQYF

D: -
size: -
V: TRBV2
J: TRBJ1-2
DNA: TGTGCCAAAGACAAGGTCCAGCCCGAATGGGGCTACACCTTC
CDR3: CAKDKVQPEWGYTF

D: -
size: few
V: TRBV7-6
J: TRBJ1-6
DNA: TGTGCCAGCAGCCGGGACTTGGGTGATTCACCCCTCCACTTT
CDR3: CASSRDLGDSPLHF

D: -
size: few
V: TRBV12-3/TRBV12-4
J: TRBJ2-7
DNA: TGTGCCAGCAGTACCGGACGGTTCTCCTACGAGCAGTACTTC
CDR3: CASSTGRFSYEQYF

D: -
size: -
V: TRBV6-4
J: TRBJ1-1
DNA: TGTGCCAGCAGTGAGGAGGATAACATGAACACTGAAGCTTTCTTT
CDR3: CASSEEDNMNTEAFF

D: -
size: -
V: TRBV2
J: TRBJ2-3
DNA: TGTGCCAGCAGTGAGGAGAGTTGGGCAGATACGCAGTATTTT
CDR3: CASSEESWADTQYF

D: -
size: -
V: TRBV5-6
J: TRBJ1-1
DNA: TGTGCCAGCAGCCCCGGAAGGCAGTCCTACACTGAAGCTTTCTTT
CDR3: CASSPGRQSYTEAFF

D: -
size: -
V: TRBV7-8
J: TRBJ2-7
DNA: TGTGCCAGCAGCTCCGGCCAGGACTCCTACGAGCAGTACTTC
CDR3: CASSSGQDSYEQYF

D: TRBD1
size: few
V: TRBV28
J: TRBJ1-5
DNA: TGTGCCAGCAGCACGGACAGGGATCAGCCCCAGCATTTT
CDR3: CASSTDRDQPQHF

D: -
size: many
V: TRBV7-6
J: TRBJ2-1
DNA: TGTGCCAGCAGCTTAGCTAGCGGCAACAATGAGCAGTTCTTC
CDR3: CASSLASGNNEQFF

D: -
size: -
V: TRBV9
J: TRBJ2-3
DNA: TGTGCCAGCAGCGGGTTAGCTCCTCCTACGCCGCAGTATTTT
CDR3: CASSGLAPPTPQYF